Below are 27 T cell receptor beta chains sequenced from a single sample in a study of cytomegalovirus exposure and HLA in healthy donors. The assay was immunoSEQ multiplex PCR, and TCRdb's table has in-frame clones only and misses some. The table has some 140,000 clones, about 82% seen once; the top ten hold 2% to 2.5%. The specimen sequenced was PBMCs. The receptor source for this set is a human donor in good health.

At least ten counts were recorded for this clone. The genes are TRBV20-1 and TRBJ2-7; no firm D call. The germline V gene has CDR1 DFQATT and CDR2 SNEGSKA (reference sequence). CDR3 size: 11 residues. V was pared by 0 bases and J by 4 bases, with 4 bases between. The CDR3: CSARDGYEQYF. CDR3 nucleotide sequence: TGCAGTGCTAGAGACGGTTACGAGCAGTACTTC.

CDR3 sequence: CASRRGRGRDMNTEAFF. DNA of the CDR3: TGTGCCAGCAGAAGAGGGAGGGGGAGAGACATGAACACTGAAGCTTTCTTT. The chain carries TRBV11-2 and TRBJ1-1; tentatively, D is TRBD1 (6 bases). The CDR3 has 17 residues. Deletions cut 6 bases from V and 0 bases from J, with 20 bases between. Germline V gene sequence: CDR1 SGHAT, CDR2 FQNNGV.

CDR3 region: CASSDQGNYGYTF. The CDR3 DNA reads as TGTGCCAGCAGTGACCAGGGGAACTATGGCTACACCTTC. The chain couples TRBV2 to TRBJ1-2; D possibly corresponds to TRBD1 (6 bases). The CDR3 extends over 13 amino acids. Germline CDR1 reads SNHLY; CDR2 reads FYNNEI. Trimming took off 3 bases at V and 2 bases at J, with 7 bases between the two ends.

The chain joins TRBV18 to TRBJ2-7; TRBD2 is a possible D gene (5 bases). Trimming removed 1 base at V and 3 bases at J, with 10 bases between. This CDR3 has 14 residues. Germline loops: CDR1 KGHSH, CDR2 LQKENI. CDR3 loop: CASSPHGENYEQYF. CDR3 DNA sequence: TGTGCCAGCTCACCACACGGGGAGAACTACGAGCAGTACTTC.

The chain is built from TRBV9 and TRBJ2-1; 10 nucleotides line up with TRBD2. The V gene end was trimmed by 2 bases and the J gene end by 2 bases; junction bases not matched to a gene: 1. Germline lookup yields CDR1 SGDLS and CDR2 YYNGEE. This CDR3 region has 15 residues. This chain's CDR3 is CASSVSGRAYNEQFF. DNA of the CDR3: TGTGCCAGCAGCGTCAGCGGGAGGGCCTACAATGAGCAGTTCTTC.

This chain links TRBV5-8 with TRBJ2-7; TRBD1 matches at 9 bases. The CDR3 runs to 15 residues. The germline V gene encodes CDR1 SGHTS and CDR2 YDEGEE. After removal of 5 bases from V and 4 bases from J, the junction contained 10 bases not matched to a gene. CDR3 amino acids: CASSKGQGLIYEQYF. CDR3 DNA sequence: TGTGCCAGCAGTAAAGGACAGGGGTTGATTTACGAGCAGTACTTC.

The rearrangement uses TRBV28 and TRBJ1-2; D is possibly TRBD1 (6 bases). CDR1 and CDR2 from the germline V gene are MDHEN and SYDVKM. The V end was cut by 3 bases, the J end by 3 bases, with 14 bases between. The length of the CDR3 is 15 residues. CDR3 nucleotide sequence: TGTGCCAGCAGTTTTCGCGGGGGGCAAGACTATGGCTACACCTTC. Translating it yields CASSFRGGQDYGYTF.

V gene TRBV28 combines with J gene TRBJ2-1; D gene ambiguous. In germline, CDR1 is MDHEN, CDR2 SYDVKM. V lost 6 bases, J lost 10 bases, and 10 bases lay in between. There are 11 residues in the CDR3. CDR3 DNA: TGTGCCAGCAGCAAGCTTCGGGAGCAGTTCTTC. Translation gives CASSKLREQFF.

The CDR3 reads CASSTKGWEDEQFF. The CDR3 coding sequence is TGTGCCAGCAGCACCAAGGGCTGGGAGGATGAGCAGTTCTTC. The chain couples TRBV7-9 to TRBJ2-1; D might be TRBD2 (6 bases). The germline gives CDR1 SEHNR, CDR2 FQNEAQ (reference sequence). Trimming removed 5 bases at V and 8 bases at J, with 16 bases between. The CDR3 has 14 residues.

The chain joins TRBV29-1 to TRBJ2-7; 10 nucleotides align to TRBD2. The V gene's germline CDR1 is SQVTM and CDR2 ANQGSEA. The CDR3 is 15 residues long. V lost 6 bases, J lost 1 base, and 9 bases stayed unmatched. The CDR3 coding sequence is TGCAGCGTGACAGGGTATAGCGGGAGGTCCTACGAGCAGTACTTC. This encodes CSVTGYSGRSYEQYF.

This clone is a singleton in its sample. The chain joins TRBV12-5 to TRBJ2-2; TRBD2 matches at 10 bases. Germline CDR1 is LGHNT and CDR2 is FRNRAP. The junction had 5 bases not matched to a gene; V was cut back by 6 bases and J by 4 bases. CDR3 length equals 15 residues. In DNA form, the CDR3 reads TGTGCTAGTGGCTCTAGCGGGAGCCGCACCGGGGAGCTGTTTTTT. Protein product: CASGSSGSRTGELFF.

The rearrangement joins TRBV27 to TRBJ2-7, with 8 nucleotides matching TRBD1. This CDR3 spans 15 amino acids. The germline V gene has CDR1 MNHEY and CDR2 SMNVEV (reference sequence). J was trimmed by 2 bases and V by 5 bases; bases with no gene match: 8. The CDR3 nucleotides are TGTGCCAGCAGTCTATGGACAGGGTTTCCCTACGAGCAGTACTTC. It specifies CASSLWTGFPYEQYF.

The chain links TRBV14 to TRBJ1-1; D ambiguous. Trimming took off 1 base at V and 4 bases at J, with 19 bases between the two ends. Germline loops: CDR1 SGHDN, CDR2 FVKESK. The CDR3 covers 17 residues. Written as DNA, the CDR3 is TGTGCCAGCAGCCAAGTTGAGGGTGGACTGGGAAGCACTGAAGCTTTCTTT. Protein product: CASSQVEGGLGSTEAFF.

This clone was picked up a small number of times. The same CDR3 can be traced to other DNA sequences in this sample. This chain joins TRBV18 and TRBJ1-1; weak D call: TRBD1 (5 bases). The CDR3 runs to 12 residues. Germline CDR1 is KGHSH and CDR2 is LQKENI. Trimming removed 2 bases from V and 6 bases from J, with 7 bases in between. DNA of the CDR3: TGTGCCAGCTCACCAACAGGCCCTGAAGCTTTCTTT. The encoded protein is CASSPTGPEAFF.

The genes are TRBV7-3 and TRBJ2-5; TRBD2 matches at 14 bases. This CDR3 region has 18 residues. V was pared by 5 bases and J by 4 bases, with 12 bases of the junction left unmatched. The germline V gene has CDR1 SGHTA and CDR2 FQGTGA. Written as DNA, the CDR3 is TGTGCCAGCAGCCCCGAAGGACCCGGACTAGCGGGAGGAGAGACCCAGTACTTC. This translates into CASSPEGPGLAGGETQYF.

This sequence joins TRBV5-8 and TRBJ1-2; the D gene is possibly TRBD1 (5 bases). The germline CDR1 and CDR2 sequences are SGHTS and YDEGEE. CDR3 size: 14 residues. Trimming left V 4 bases short and J 4 bases short, with 14 bases between. CDR3 amino acids: CASSPRGGSYGYTF. Written as DNA, the CDR3 is TGTGCCAGCAGCCCAAGGGGAGGGTCCTATGGCTACACCTTC.

This clone was seen a single time. This chain uses TRBV27 with TRBJ1-1, with D possibly being TRBD1 (5 bases). V lost 4 bases, J lost 2 bases, and 11 bases lay in between. Germline lookup yields CDR1 MNHEY and CDR2 SMNVEV (reference sequence). The CDR3 spans 14 residues. The CDR3 DNA is TGTGCCAGCAGTTCTTGGGACTCCAACACTGAAGCTTTCTTT. Translating it yields CASSSWDSNTEAFF.

V gene TRBV5-1 combines with J gene TRBJ2-5, with D possibly TRBD1 on 5 matching bases. The V end was cut by 1 base, the J end by 5 bases, with 12 bases between. The CDR3 has 14 amino acids. Germline-derived CDR1 and CDR2 are SGHRS and YFSETQ. The CDR3 reads CASSLYQGQETQYF. For the CDR3, the DNA is TGCGCCAGCAGCTTGTATCAGGGTCAGGAGACCCAGTACTTC.

This chain uses TRBV4-1 with TRBJ2-1; 7 nucleotides match TRBD2. Germline V gene data show CDR1 as MGHRA and CDR2 as YSYEKL. The CDR3 sequence is 16 residues long. V gave up 0 bases and J gave up 8 bases; unmatched junction bases: 10. The CDR3 coding sequence is TGCGCCAGCAGCCAAGATGGGGGGGGACTGTCGGATGAGCAGTTCTTC. The encoded protein is CASSQDGGGLSDEQFF.

The rearrangement uses TRBV4-1 and TRBJ1-1, with D perhaps matching TRBD1 (6 bases). V lost 4 bases and J lost 8, with 8 bases in between. Germline CDR1 reads MGHRA; CDR2 reads YSYEKL. The CDR3 extends over 11 amino acids. The CDR3: CASSRTGEAFF. The CDR3 nucleotides are TGCGCCAGCAGCCGAACAGGGGAAGCTTTCTTT.

The gene calls are TRBV13 and TRBJ2-1; 7 nucleotides match TRBD2. Unmatched junction bases numbered 5, after V lost 1 base and J lost 2 bases. The CDR3 length is 16 residues. Germline CDR1 reads PRHDT; CDR2 reads FYEKMQ (reference sequence). CDR3 coding DNA: TGTGCCAGCAGCTTAGCTGGTGGGGGGGCCTACAATGAGCAGTTCTTC. This translates into CASSLAGGGAYNEQFF.

This chain uses TRBV5-5 with TRBJ2-7; D is ambiguous. The CDR3 length is 12 residues. V was cut by 4 bases and J by 1 base, with 6 bases left in between. Germline V lookup: CDR1 SGHKS, CDR2 YYEKEE (reference sequence). The CDR3 region has the DNA TGTGCCAGCAGCCCGACTTCCTACGAGCAGTACTTC. Encoded protein: CASSPTSYEQYF.

V and J are TRBV6-1 and TRBJ2-7; 7 bases match TRBD1. This CDR3 has 12 residues. The ends lost 9 bases at V and 2 bases at J; junction bases unmatched: 4. Germline-derived CDR1 and CDR2 are MNHNS and SASEGT. This CDR3 reads CASEDRTYEQYF. The DNA for the CDR3 is TGTGCCAGTGAGGACAGGACCTACGAGCAGTACTTC.

V gene TRBV5-1 combines with J gene TRBJ1-1, with 9 positions matching TRBD1. The V segment lost 2 bases and the J segment 5 bases; nucleotides outside the gene matches: 4. This CDR3 region has 14 residues. Germline CDR1 SGHRS, CDR2 YFSETQ. CDR3 loop: CASSLGQGKTEAFF. The CDR3 coding sequence is TGCGCCAGCAGCTTAGGACAGGGGAAAACTGAAGCTTTCTTT.

This clone has only one observation. The chain has TRBV27 and TRBJ1-2, with 8 nucleotides matching TRBD1. There are 16 residues in the CDR3. V lost 4 bases, J lost 1 base, and 8 bases stayed unmatched. In germline, CDR1 is MNHEY, CDR2 SMNVEV (reference sequence). CDR3 protein: CASSSGQGAYNYGYTF. The CDR3, as DNA: TGTGCCAGCAGTTCAGGACAGGGAGCGTATAACTATGGCTACACCTTC.

This clone was observed a few times. This chain uses TRBV5-1 with TRBJ1-5; perhaps TRBD1 as D (5 bases). The germline V gene encodes CDR1 SGHRS and CDR2 YFSETQ. Trimming shortened V by 1 base and J by 3 bases, and 11 bases separated the two germline ends. The CDR3 spans 15 residues. The CDR3 is CASSLRPGDNQPQHF. The CDR3 DNA sequence: TGCGCCAGCAGCTTGCGTCCGGGGGACAATCAGCCCCAGCATTTT. Drawing the rest from reference TRBV5-1 and TRBJ1-5, the complete variable domain is KAGVTQTPRYLIKTRGQQVTLSCSPISGHRSVSWYQQTPGQGLQFLFEYFSETQRNKGNFPGRFSGRQFSNSRSEMNVSTLELGDSALYLCASSLRPGDNQPQHFGDGTRLSIL.

This clone was detected only once. The chain joins TRBV18 to TRBJ1-4; 9 positions match TRBD1. The ends lost 2 bases at V and 7 bases at J; junction bases unmatched: 2. The V gene's germline CDR1 is KGHSH and CDR2 LQKENI. The CDR3 consists of 14 residues. The CDR3, as DNA: TGTGCCAGCTCACCAGGACAGGGGAGTGAAAAACTGTTTTTT. Protein: CASSPGQGSEKLFF.